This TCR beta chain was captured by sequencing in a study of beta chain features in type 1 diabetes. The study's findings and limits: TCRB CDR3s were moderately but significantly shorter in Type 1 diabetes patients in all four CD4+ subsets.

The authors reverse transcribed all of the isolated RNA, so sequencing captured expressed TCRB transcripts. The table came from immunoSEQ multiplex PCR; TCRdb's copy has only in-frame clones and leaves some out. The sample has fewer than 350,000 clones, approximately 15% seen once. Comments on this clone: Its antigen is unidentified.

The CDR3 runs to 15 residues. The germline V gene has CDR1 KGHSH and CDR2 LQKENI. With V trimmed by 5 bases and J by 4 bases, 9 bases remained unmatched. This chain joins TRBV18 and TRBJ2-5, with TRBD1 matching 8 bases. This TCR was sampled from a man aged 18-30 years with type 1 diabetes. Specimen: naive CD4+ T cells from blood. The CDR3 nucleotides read TGTGCCAGCTCAGCTACCGGGACAGGCCCAGAGACCCAGTACTTC. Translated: CASSATGTGPETQYF.